This T cell receptor beta chain stems from a study of OX40 agonist ivuxolimab in advanced cancers. The CDR3 is 13 residues long. Germline values: CDR1 SGHRS, CDR2 YFSETQ. The V and J ends lost 7 bases and 5 bases, in that order; junction bases with no gene match: 5. Clones were sequenced by immunoSEQ multiplex PCR, and TCRdb holds only the in-frame ones, with some missing. The table includes roughly 53,000 clones, 75% to 90% detected once. Findings and limits, study-wide: Low levels of normalized T-cell clonal expansion also appeared in some nonresponders.

On this clone: As yet, its antigen is unknown.

This specimen consisted of CD4+ or CD8+ T cells sorted from blood, obtained in a trial of the OX40 agonist ivuxolimab. The clonotype comes from an adult with an advanced solid tumor such as melanoma, head and neck, liver or kidney cancer. V usage is TRBV5-1 and J usage is TRBJ2-1; 8 positions agree with TRBD1. CDR3 in amino acids: CASGLTGDNEQFF. The CDR3 DNA reads as TGCGCCAGCGGGCTGACAGGGGACAATGAGCAGTTCTTC.